This T cell receptor (beta chain) derives from a study of sequential checkpoint blockade in melanoma. Background on the study: After both sequences, patients received maintenance nivolumab.

Treatment here: randomized to nivolumab then ipilimumab (arm A) or the reverse (arm B). Sequencing was performed with immunoSEQ multiplex PCR; in TCRdb, only in-frame clones are kept and a portion is missing. This table holds about 21,000 clones, approximately 78% found once. The J segment lost 0 bases and the V segment lost 3 bases, leaving 1 base of the junction unmatched. The germline gives CDR1 SGHTA, CDR2 FQGTGA. This CDR3 spans 15 amino acids. The sample consisted of CD8+ T cells sorted from blood (inferred from file names), taken from a patient given nivolumab and ipilimumab in sequence. The origin of this receptor is a human donor with melanoma. The chain uses TRBV7-3 and TRBJ2-7; 11 bases agree with TRBD2. The CDR3 protein is CASSLTSGNSYEQYF. As DNA, the CDR3 is TGTGCCAGCAGCTTGACTAGCGGGAACTCCTACGAGCAGTACTTC.